This record concerns one T cell receptor beta chain sequence. Its antigen is unknown. V dropped 3 bases and J dropped 14; count of bases not matched to a gene: 4. In germline, CDR1 is SGHTA, CDR2 FQGNSA. The CDR3 contains 12 residues. The record originates from a study of Graves' ophthalmopathy and Graves' hyperthyroidism. Study results and caveats: With a specificity of around 76% and a sensitivity of 60% to 71%, the model predicted ophthalmopathy progression.

TCR beta CDR3 amplification used RNA transcripts. HTBI primers served in a first-round RT-PCR, which a second-round multiplex PCR followed. TCRdb reprocessed the multiplex PCR reads via MiXCR and lists one record per CDR3 protein. The data show 500,000 to 600,000 distinct CDR3 sequences, just under 40% seen once. Orbital computed tomography and thyroid ultrasound, along with TRAb, serum thyroxine and clinical symptoms, underpinned diagnosis. The chain recombines TRBV7-2 with TRBJ1-6, with TRBD1 matching over 7 bases. The receptor's source is an adult man with Graves' hyperthyroidism. The specimen was peripheral blood or thyroid tissue (not recorded which). The CDR3 protein is CASSLGQSSLHF. CDR3 DNA: TGTGCCAGCAGCTTGGGACAGTCATCCCTCCACTTT.